The 13 T cell receptor beta chains below come from one sample, sequenced in a study of T cell repertoires in cytomegalovirus infection. One entry per CDR3 protein results from TCRdb running MiXCR on the reads. Among under 800,000 distinct CDR3 sequences, roughly 26% were seen once, and the ten largest hold 7% to 9%. Sequencing was done on a sample of CD8+ T cells from PBMCs. These receptors were obtained from a human donor in good health (CMV status not recorded). Some clones in this sample may be carry-over from other donors' samples.

This clonotype showed up just a few times. The chain is built from TRBV28 and TRBJ2-7, with D maybe TRBD1 (5 bases). This CDR3 has 16 amino acids. Germline V gene lookup returns CDR1 MDHEN and CDR2 SYDVKM. V lost 5 bases, J lost 2 bases, and 19 bases lay in between. Here the CDR3 reads CASSSRVGRSTYEQYV. The CDR3 nucleotides read TGTGCCAGCAGTAGCAGGGTGGGGCGGAGCACCTACGAGCAGTACGTC.

This clonotype was seen more than once but under ten times. The J gene is TRBJ2-3, the V gene TRBV27; D tentatively fits TRBD1 or TRBD2 (5 bases each). The germline V and J ends were trimmed by 6 bases and 3 bases, with 16 bases remaining between them. Germline-derived CDR1 and CDR2 are MNHEY and SMNVEV (reference sequence). The CDR3 has 15 amino acids. This chain's CDR3 is CASSPWGSETDTQYF. The CDR3 DNA reads TGTGCCAGCAGCCCATGGGGGTCGGAGACAGATACGCAGTATTTT.

This clonotype came up a few times. The V gene is TRBV10-2, the J gene TRBJ2-7, with a weak D call TRBD1 (5 bases). Trimming cost V 1 base and J 0 bases, with 7 bases left between them. The CDR3 has 14 residues. Per the germline V gene, CDR1 is WSHSY and CDR2 is SAAADI. In DNA, the CDR3 is TGCGCCAGCAGTGAGTGGGGCAACTCCTACGAGCAGTACTTC. Its translation is CASSEWGNSYEQYF.

The chain carries TRBV14 and TRBJ1-2, with D maybe TRBD1 (6 bases). CDR1 and CDR2 from the germline V gene are SGHDN and FVKESK. The CDR3 length is 14 residues. Deletions cut 1 base from V and 7 bases from J, with 13 bases between. The CDR3 nucleotides are TGTGCCAGCAGCCAAGGCCGGGGGCAGGGTGGCTACACCTTC. This translates into CASSQGRGQGGYTF.

This clonotype was detected only a few times. The CDR3 bases are TGCAGTGCTAGGGTAGGGGGCGGATATAGCAATCAGCCCCAGCATTTT. It encodes CSARVGGGYSNQPQHF. The chain is built from TRBV20-1 and TRBJ1-5; 7 bases are a match to TRBD1. The CDR3 sequence is 16 residues long. Germline V lookup: CDR1 DFQATT, CDR2 SNEGSKA (reference sequence). The V segment lost 3 bases and the J segment 0 bases; nucleotides outside the gene matches: 8.

The genes are TRBV28 and TRBJ2-4, with a tentative D call TRBD1 (6 bases). V lost 8 bases and J 0 bases, leaving 26 bases between the germline ends. The CDR3 has 19 amino acids. Germline CDR1 reads MDHEN; CDR2 reads SYDVKM. The chain's CDR3 is CASAPTTGSTTLAKNIQYF. The DNA of the CDR3 is TGTGCCAGCGCTCCGACGACAGGATCTACCACTCTAGCCAAAAACATTCAGTACTTC.

The gene calls are TRBV6-2 or TRBV6-3 and TRBJ2-5; D is unresolved. Per germline, CDR1 MNHEY and CDR2 SVGEGT. With 4 bases removed from V and 2 bases from J, the gap between germline ends came to 11 bases. The CDR3 totals 14 residues. CDR3: CASSWVGRQETQYF. The CDR3 DNA is TGTGCCAGCAGTTGGGTCGGTAGGCAAGAGACCCAGTACTTC.

The V and J genes are TRBV7-2 and TRBJ2-3; weak D call: TRBD2 (6 bases). The V gene's germline CDR1 is SGHTA and CDR2 FQGNSA. Trimming removed 1 base from V and 1 base from J, with 12 bases in between. This CDR3 has 16 amino acids. CDR3 nucleotides: TGTGCCAGCAGCTTAGGGTTGTTAGCGGGCACAGATACGCAGTATTTT. Residues: CASSLGLLAGTDTQYF.

CDR3 coding DNA: TGTGCCAGCAGTCCGCGACTAGCCCCCTACGAGCAGTACTTC. Translating it yields CASSPRLAPYEQYF. The chain has TRBV27 and TRBJ2-7, with 7 positions matching TRBD2. The CDR3 has 14 amino acids. J gave up 2 bases and V 5 bases, and 6 bases lay outside the gene matches. CDR1 MNHEY and CDR2 SMNVEV come from the germline V gene (reference sequence).

This clonotype has a count of ten or more. CDR3 nucleotide sequence: TGTGCCAGCAGCTTAGTTTTCGGGGGCCTGAATGAGCAGTTCTTC. Protein: CASSLVFGGLNEQFF. The chain employs TRBV7-8 and TRBJ2-1, with D perhaps matching TRBD1 or TRBD2 (6 bases each). Trimming shortened V by 1 base and J by 7 bases, and 14 bases separated the two germline ends. Germline V lookup: CDR1 SGHVS, CDR2 FQNEAQ. The CDR3 length is 15 residues.

V gene TRBV5-6 combines with J gene TRBJ2-2; 8 nucleotides match TRBD2. The CDR3 is made up of 14 amino acids. After removal of 3 bases from V and 4 bases from J, the junction contained 2 bases not matched to a gene. Germline V gene data show CDR1 as SGHDT and CDR2 as YYEEEE. The CDR3 here is CASSWGTSTGELFF. For the CDR3, the DNA is TGTGCCAGCAGCTGGGGGACTAGCACCGGGGAGCTGTTTTTT. The full variable domain, rest sourced from reference TRBV5-6 and TRBJ2-2, is DAGVTQSPTHLIKTRGQQVTLRCSPKSGHDTVSWYQQALGQGPQFIFQYYEEEERQRGNFPDRFSGHQFPNYSSELNVNALLLGDSALYLCASSWGTSTGELFFGEGSRLTVL.

This clonotype has at least ten counts. The chain couples TRBV7-8 to TRBJ2-5; TRBD2 matches at 7 bases. V dropped 4 bases and J dropped 11; count of bases not matched to a gene: 7. The length of the CDR3 is 12 residues. Per germline, CDR1 SGHVS and CDR2 FQNEAQ. The CDR3 region has the DNA TGTGCCAGCAGCTCCCTAGCGGTCCGACAGTACTTC. Its protein is CASSSLAVRQYF.

This clonotype was seen at least ten times. The V gene is TRBV6-1, the J gene TRBJ2-1, with 12 bases that match TRBD2. Trimming cost V 6 bases and J 8 bases; bases outside gene matches: 11. Looked up from germline, CDR1 is MNHNS and CDR2 is SASEGT. This CDR3 comprises 16 residues. In DNA, the CDR3 is TGTGCCAGCAGCCCACTCGATCTAGCGGGGGGGGATGAGCAGTTCTTC. This gives the protein CASSPLDLAGGDEQFF.